The clone carrying this T cell receptor beta chain was seen once. No antigen is known for it. The V gene lost 5 bases and the J gene lost 5 bases, with 19 bases spanning the gap. Germline assignment: CDR1 SGHTA and CDR2 FQGNSA. CDR3 size: 16 residues. The data are from a study of shared clonotypes between healthy human individuals. Study-wide results and limits: Memory subsets generally showed lower estimated richness than naive subsets. The authors sampled blood alone, and tissue repertoires likely differ.

Repertoires were generated with immunoSEQ multiplex PCR, while TCRdb's copy carries only in-frame clones and drops some. The sample lists roughly 410,000 clones, 96% occurring once. CCR7-negative CD45RA+ TemRA cells were combined with CD45RO+ cells to form CD8 memory. The chain combines TRBV7-2 with TRBJ2-4, with unresolved D. This sequence was found in a man aged 25 to 40 in good health. Sequencing input: memory CD8+ T cells sorted from blood. Subset specified: CD45RO+ cells pooled with CCR7-negative TemRA cells. CDR3 coding DNA: TGTGCCAGCAGCCCGCAACCTTTCGCGGTCCAAAACATTCAGTACTTC. The encoded protein is CASSPQPFAVQNIQYF.